This TCR beta chain was documented in a study of siplizumab effects on memory and regulatory T cells. Study-level results: Memory cells seemed less diverse than naive T cells, which seemed major alloresponse contributors.

About 100,000 TCR templates per sample were assayed. This table comes from immunoSEQ multiplex PCR, and its TCRdb copy is limited to in-frame clones, with some not included. The sample contains about 69,000 clones, around 90% of which appear only once. As to this clone: The antigen remains unidentified.

The receptor's source is a human donor in good health. Source material: Tregs sorted from blood.

The CDR3 coding sequence is TGTGCCAGCAGTTTTAGCGGGAAAAGCTACAATGAGCAGTTCTTC. Its translation: CASSFSGKSYNEQFF. The chain has TRBV7-3 and TRBJ2-1; 8 nucleotides align to TRBD2. Trimming cost V 6 bases and J 3 bases; bases outside gene matches: 7. The CDR3 runs 15 residues. Germline assignment: CDR1 SGHTA and CDR2 FQGTGA.